One sample yielded the 9 T cell receptor beta chains listed below, sequenced in a study of blood T cell repertoires in COVID-19 (dated by TCRdb to the early 2020s). Libraries were made using the immunoSEQ multiplex PCR assay. As stored in TCRdb, this immuneACCESS dataset retains in-frame rearrangements with V and J assigned. A fraction of the clones does not appear; measured against another copy, unresolved V genes explain less than half of the discrepancy, and the remainder lacks a known reason. A total of roughly 95,000 clones appear in this sample, 82% of them only once. Jointly, the top ten make up less than 9% of the sample. Material for sequencing was peripheral blood. The receptor source for this set is a man aged 50-60 years with active or convalescent COVID-19.

This rearrangement joins TRBV6-5 to TRBJ1-2, with D possibly TRBD1 on 5 matching bases. Germline V CDR1 and CDR2: MNHEY, SVGAGI. The CDR3 totals 15 residues. V was trimmed by 0 bases and J by 4 bases, leaving 12 bases between them. The CDR3 DNA reads TGTGCCAGCAGTTACTCGCCAGGGTCTCTCTATGGCTACACCTTC. It is translated as CASSYSPGSLYGYTF.

V is TRBV9 and J is TRBJ1-2; 11 bases line up with TRBD1. Germline V gene sequence: CDR1 SGDLS, CDR2 YYNGEE. The CDR3 consists of 16 residues. The J segment lost 5 bases and the V segment lost 4 bases, leaving 10 bases of the junction unmatched. CDR3 in amino acids: CASSPRTGGALYGYTF. Written as DNA, the CDR3 is TGTGCCAGCAGCCCACGGACAGGGGGCGCATTATATGGCTACACCTTC.

CDR3 DNA sequence: TGTGCCAGCAGTTCGTACATGTACTACGAGCAGTACTTC. Residues: CASSSYMYYEQYF. The chain has TRBV27 and TRBJ2-7; no definite D call. Germline loops: CDR1 MNHEY, CDR2 SMNVEV (reference sequence). The CDR3 totals 13 residues. Trimming removed 4 bases at V and 3 bases at J, with 10 bases between.

This clone was picked up a small number of times. The gene calls are TRBV2 and TRBJ1-6; 8 bases agree with TRBD1. CDR3 size: 15 residues. Germline assignment: CDR1 SNHLY and CDR2 FYNNEI. V was pared by 3 bases and J by 7 bases, with 5 bases of the junction left unmatched. CDR3 in amino acids: CASSDGDRPNSPLHF. The CDR3 DNA reads TGTGCCAGCAGTGATGGGGACAGGCCCAATTCACCCCTCCACTTT.

The V call is TRBV27, the J call TRBJ2-6, with 7 nucleotides matching TRBD2. Looked up from germline, CDR1 is MNHEY and CDR2 is SMNVEV (reference sequence). The CDR3 runs 14 residues. With V trimmed by 7 bases and J by 4 bases, 4 bases remained unmatched. CDR3 region: CASKRGVGANVLTF. The CDR3 DNA follows: TGTGCCAGCAAACGGGGGGTCGGGGCCAACGTCCTGACTTTC.

This sequence joins TRBV5-6 and TRBJ2-7, with TRBD1 as a possible D gene (5 bases). Germline CDR1 and CDR2: SGHDT and YYEEEE. The CDR3 is 10 residues long. The CDR3 DNA is TGTGCCAGCAGCTTAAAGGGGCGAGACGTC. This codes for CASSLKGRDV.

The J gene is TRBJ2-3, the V gene TRBV20-1; D uncertain. V lost 3 bases and J lost 2, with 15 bases in between. This CDR3 region has 15 residues. The germline CDR1 and CDR2 sequences are DFQATT and SNEGSKA (reference sequence). Here the CDR3 DNA reads TGCAGTGCTAGTCCCCTCGGAGCGATCACAGATACGCAGTATTTT. Residues: CSASPLGAITDTQYF.

In DNA, the CDR3 is TGTGCCAGCAGCTTAGCCACAGCATCACAGCAGCCCCAGCATTTT. Translated: CASSLATASQQPQHF. The chain couples TRBV7-2 to TRBJ1-5, with D uncertain. Looked up from germline, CDR1 is SGHTA and CDR2 is FQGNSA. CDR3 length: 15 residues. V dropped 0 bases and J dropped 7 bases, with 13 bases sitting between them.

The V call is TRBV6-1, the J call TRBJ2-7; D may be TRBD2 (6 bases). Trimming pared 2 bases from V and 2 bases from J, leaving 16 bases between. Looked up from germline, CDR1 is MNHNS and CDR2 is SASEGT. There are 16 residues in the CDR3. In DNA form, the CDR3 reads TGTGCCAGCAGTGAAAATGGGAGGACTGGGACCTACGAGCAGTACGTC. It yields the protein CASSENGRTGTYEQYV.